The sequence of this TCR beta chain was determined in a study of blood T cells in healthy people across ages. Together with a sample-barcoded 5' primer, a J-beta primer mix was included in a second PCR lasting about 6 to 12 cycles. In TCRdb, the 5' RACE reads were re-called with MiXCR into one record per CDR3 protein. The data show over 1.5 million distinct CDR3 sequences, with roughly 50% seen just once and roughly 2% held by the top ten. Every donor contributed approximately 10 milliliters of peripheral blood by blood draw. This clonotype was sampled from a woman between 40 and 50 years old in good health. Sequencing was carried out using blood.

The chain's CDR3 is CSAMTSGVGDEQYF. The DNA of the CDR3 is TGCAGTGCGATGACTAGCGGGGTAGGCGACGAGCAGTACTTC. This chain joins TRBV20-1 and TRBJ2-7; 11 nucleotides agree with TRBD2. The CDR3 covers 14 residues. Per the germline V gene, CDR1 is DFQATT and CDR2 is SNEGSKA (reference sequence). V shed 6 bases, J shed 5 bases, and the junction held 9 bases outside the gene matches.